This TCR beta chain comes out of a study of blood T cells in healthy people across ages. The germline CDR1 and CDR2 sequences are ENHRY and SYGVKD. The CDR3 runs to 17 residues. Trimming cost V 2 bases and J 2 bases, with 19 bases left between them. Next came a second PCR, run for roughly 6 to 11 cycles, which used a sample-barcoded 5' primer along with a J-beta primer mix. TCRdb processed the 5' RACE reads anew with MiXCR; each CDR3 protein has one entry. The table includes around 1,800,000 distinct CDR3 sequences, about two fifths detected once. This clonotype was observed at least ten times. The chain joins TRBV10-3 to TRBJ2-7; D possibly corresponds to TRBD1 (5 bases). The receptor was isolated from a human donor in good health. The specimen was blood. The CDR3 coding sequence is TGTGCCATCAGTGAGACTTCAAGGACACCGAGCACCTACGAGCAGTACTTC. Translation: CAISETSRTPSTYEQYF.